This entry features one T cell receptor (beta chain) sequence. Sequenced by immunoSEQ multiplex PCR; TCRdb stores in-frame clones only, minus some. The table includes tens of thousands of clones, 90% to 96% detected once. This sample stems from a study of technical replicates of blood from several donors. The receptor's source is a human donor in good health. The source material was T cells isolated from PBMCs.

CDR3: CASSENRLPGSYEQYF. The CDR3 DNA reads as TGCGCCAGCAGTGAGAACCGTCTCCCCGGGAGCTACGAGCAGTACTTC. J is TRBJ2-7 and V is TRBV10-2; D is perhaps TRBD2 (6 bases). CDR3 size: 16 residues. Germline CDR1 WSHSY, CDR2 SAAADI. V dropped 2 bases and J dropped 3 bases, with 17 bases sitting between them.